This section outlines one T cell receptor beta chain sequence together with its context. What it recognizes is unknown. These data come from a study of OX40 agonist ivuxolimab in advanced cancers. Sequencing was performed with immunoSEQ multiplex PCR; in TCRdb, only in-frame clones are kept and a portion is missing. This sample carries about 53,000 clones, approximately 92% of them seen once, and the ten largest clones take roughly 10%. The CDR3 runs to 17 residues. Germline V gives CDR1 LNHDA, CDR2 SQIVND (reference sequence). The V and J ends lost 2 bases and 7 bases respectively, with 21 bases between them. Whole-study findings and limits: Both blood CD4+ and CD8+ T cells showed clonal growth by week 6 at 0.1 to 3.0 mg/kg.

The sequence was obtained from an adult with an advanced solid tumor such as melanoma, head and neck, liver or kidney cancer. Sequenced material: CD4+ or CD8+ T cells sorted from blood, taken in a trial of the OX40 agonist ivuxolimab. This rearrangement joins TRBV19 to TRBJ2-1; D could derive from TRBD1 or TRBD2 (5 bases each). The CDR3 DNA reads as TGTGCCAGTAGTATAATCGGGTGGGACCCCGGCCGAAATGAGCAGTTCTTC. Its protein is CASSIIGWDPGRNEQFF.